Below, one T cell receptor (beta chain) is given with its context. The antigen remains unidentified. This could be a read error, since a much larger clone is one nucleotide away. This CDR3 is built from 18 residues. Germline V gene data show CDR1 as SGHDN and CDR2 as FVKESK. This library used roughly 370 ng RNA and molecular barcoded adaptors spanning alpha/delta and beta/gamma chains. Each CDR3 protein gets one entry after TCRdb re-called the reads with MiXCR. Among around 140,000 distinct CDR3 sequences listed, roughly an eighth were seen once. The data stem from a study of read filtering for tumor transcriptome and immune sequencing. Study-level findings and limits: RNA-seq captured clonotypes less deeply and reliably than IR-seq. Approximately 80% of IR-seq clonotypes had one read, totaling approximately 3.5% of reads; RNA-seq: 74.6% and 44.6%.

Sample: a population of CD138-negative cells sorted from bone marrow. This chain connects TRBV14 to TRBJ2-1; TRBD2 might be the D (6 bases). The receptor was isolated from a donor over 35 with multiple myeloma. DNA of the CDR3: TGTGCCAGCAGCCCACCCGGGACGCGCGGGATGGAGTACAATGGGCAGTTCTTC. This gives the protein CASSPPGTRGMEYNGQFF.